One and the same sample provided the 14 T cell receptor beta chains below, sequenced in a study of PD-1 blockade in classical Hodgkin lymphoma. Clones were read by immunoSEQ multiplex PCR, and TCRdb kept only the in-frame ones, dropping some. The sample carries 130,000 to 150,000 clones, nearly 80% recorded once. Each of the patients experienced relapse following autologous stem cell transplantation, and their brentuximab vedotin exposure differed. Sequencing used peripheral blood mononuclear cells (PBMCs), obtained before the second cycle of nivolumab. Receptor source: a human donor with classical Hodgkin lymphoma.

Turning to this clone: Its ends do not fully match the called genes, so a read error is possible. The chain uses TRBV28 and TRBJ1-2, with 8 nucleotides matching TRBD1. This CDR3 has 16 amino acids. CDR1 and CDR2 from the germline V gene are MDHEN and SYDVKM. CDR3 loop: CASSFAGGSSKYGYTF. The CDR3 nucleotides are TGTGCCAGCAGTTTCGCAGGGGGCAGTTCTAAGTATGGCTACACCTTC.

The CDR3 bases are TGTGCCAGCAGTTACTGGGGACAGGGTGTTAATGAAAAACTGTTTTTT. It yields the protein CASSYWGQGVNEKLFF. The chain employs TRBV6-6 and TRBJ1-4; TRBD1 matches at 9 bases. CDR3 size: 16 residues. CDR1 and CDR2 from the germline V gene are MNHNY and SVGAGI (reference sequence). V dropped 1 base and J dropped 4; count of bases not matched to a gene: 4.

The chain employs TRBV18 and TRBJ2-5, with D uncertain. Germline V lookup: CDR1 KGHSH, CDR2 LQKENI. There are 15 residues in the CDR3. Between the trimmed V and J ends, which lost 1 base and 1 base, there was a span of 10 bases. This CDR3 is CASSPLAGSQETQYF. In DNA, the CDR3 is TGTGCCAGCTCACCACTAGCTGGGTCCCAAGAGACCCAGTACTTC.

This clone qualifies as medium-sized. This chain links TRBV29-1 with TRBJ2-1, with 9 bases matching TRBD1. Germline V gives CDR1 SQVTM, CDR2 ANQGSEA. Trimming took 4 bases from V and 5 from J; bases not matched to a gene: 9. CDR3 size: 15 residues. CDR3 coding DNA: TGCAGCGTTGTTTACTGGGACAGGGTGAACAATGAGCAGTTCTTC. Protein product: CSVVYWDRVNNEQFF.

The chain links TRBV6-1 to TRBJ1-1; TRBD1 agrees at 9 bases. The CDR3 loop spans 15 amino acids. Per the germline V gene, CDR1 is MNHNS and CDR2 is SASEGT. Trimming took 6 bases from V and 6 from J; bases not matched to a gene: 11. The CDR3: CASRQQGAGVAEAFF. DNA for the CDR3: TGTGCCAGCAGGCAACAGGGGGCGGGAGTGGCTGAAGCTTTCTTT.

This clone was recorded only once. The chain links TRBV11-2 to TRBJ2-1; unclear D gene. This CDR3 region has 15 residues. Trimming stripped 5 bases from V and 5 bases from J, with 16 bases between. CDR1 is SGHAT and CDR2 is FQNNGV in the germline V gene. CDR3 region: CASSERASRDNEQFF. CDR3 in DNA: TGTGCCAGCAGCGAACGGGCTTCTAGGGACAATGAGCAGTTCTTC.

This chain links TRBV4-2 with TRBJ2-3; 7 nucleotides line up with TRBD1. The CDR3 is 17 residues long. The V gene end was trimmed by 0 bases and the J gene end by 2 bases; junction bases not matched to a gene: 8. Germline V gene data show CDR1 as LGHNA and CDR2 as YNFKEQ. CDR3 residues: CASSQEGTGATTDTQYF. In DNA, the CDR3 is TGTGCCAGCAGCCAAGAGGGAACAGGGGCTACCACAGATACGCAGTATTTT.

The V gene is TRBV5-4, the J gene TRBJ1-1; D unclear. CDR1 is SGHNT and CDR2 is YYREEE in the germline V gene (reference sequence). The CDR3 spans 14 residues. The V end was cut by 2 bases, the J end by 0 bases, with 8 bases between. This CDR3 reads CASSLKTVNTEAFF. In DNA form, the CDR3 reads TGTGCCAGCAGCTTAAAAACAGTGAACACTGAAGCTTTCTTT.

This chain connects TRBV5-6 to TRBJ2-3; 11 bases line up with TRBD2. The CDR3 totals 16 residues. The germline V gene encodes CDR1 SGHDT and CDR2 YYEEEE. V lost 1 base and J lost 6; bases outside the gene matches: 7. CDR3 residues: CASSLTSGSGGDTQYF. The DNA for the CDR3 is TGTGCCAGCAGCTTGACTAGCGGGAGTGGGGGGGATACGCAGTATTTT.

The chain recombines TRBV7-3 with TRBJ1-1, with D hard to call. This CDR3 spans 13 amino acids. Per germline, CDR1 SGHTA and CDR2 FQGTGA. V was pared by 6 bases and J by 1 base, with 9 bases between. For the CDR3, the DNA is TGTGCCAGCAGGAAGACAAAGAACACTGAAGCTTTCTTT. Protein sequence: CASRKTKNTEAFF.

V gene TRBV19 combines with J gene TRBJ2-1; 8 nucleotides line up with TRBD2. V lost 4 bases to trimming and J lost 3 bases; unmatched junction nucleotides: 14. This CDR3 is 18 amino acids long. CDR1 LNHDA and CDR2 SQIVND come from the germline V gene (reference sequence). In DNA, the CDR3 is TGTGCCAGTAGTACACGCATCAGCGGGAGTCTCCGCTACAATGAGCAGTTCTTC. This encodes CASSTRISGSLRYNEQFF. Full variable domain (rest looked up from reference TRBV19 and TRBJ2-1): DGGITQSPKYLFRKEGQNVTLSCEQNLNHDAMYWYRQDPGQGLRLIYYSQIVNDFQKGDIAEGYSVSREKKESFPLTVTSAQKNPTAFYLCASSTRISGSLRYNEQFFGPGTRLTVL.

This clone was detected a few times. J is TRBJ2-5 and V is TRBV29-1, with 7 positions matching TRBD2. CDR3 size: 11 residues. V shed 6 bases and J 5 bases; nucleotides not matched to a gene: 3. CDR1 is SQVTM, CDR2 ANQGSEA, per germline. The CDR3 region has the DNA TGCAGCGTAAGCGGGATCGAGACCCAGTACTTC. Translated, it gives CSVSGIETQYF.

The CDR3 coding sequence is TGTGCCAGCAGCGTCGCCGGGACTAGCGTTGAGCAGTTCTTC. It is translated as CASSVAGTSVEQFF. V and J are TRBV9 and TRBJ2-1, with 10 bases aligning to TRBD2. V dropped 2 bases and J dropped 9; count of bases not matched to a gene: 5. There are 14 residues in the CDR3. The V gene's germline CDR1 is SGDLS and CDR2 YYNGEE.

This rearrangement joins TRBV7-8 to TRBJ1-5, with 9 bases that match TRBD1. The CDR3 loop spans 17 amino acids. The J segment lost 1 base and the V segment lost 1 base, leaving 5 bases of the junction unmatched. CDR1 and CDR2 (germline): SGHVS, FQNEAQ. CDR3 loop: CASSLGTGARSNQPQHF. The CDR3 nucleotides are TGTGCCAGCAGCTTAGGGACAGGGGCAAGAAGCAATCAGCCCCAGCATTTT.